The clone carrying this T cell receptor (beta chain) was picked up many times. The antigen remains undetermined. Different DNA sequences within this sample yield the same CDR3. This sample was included in a study of cytomegalovirus exposure and HLA in healthy donors. Study at large: The platform used for the 110 or so validation repertoires matched that of the approximately 640 first-cohort repertoires, a later analysis reported.

Method: immunoSEQ multiplex PCR; TCRdb's copy keeps in-frame clones and lacks some. The sample consists of roughly 150,000 clones, 85% to 90% of them appearing once. The study, taken as a whole, reports: Among TCR beta chains, those listed as cytomegalovirus-associated numbered over 150. High sensitivity and specificity were reportedly achieved when the classifier diagnosed cytomegalovirus status.

The V gene end was trimmed by 6 bases and the J gene end by 0 bases; junction bases not matched to a gene: 4. The CDR3 has 15 amino acids. Germline V gene data show CDR1 as MRHNA and CDR2 as SNTAGT. The clonotype was recovered from a woman aged 18-29 years in good health and CMV-seropositive. The chain has TRBV6-4 and TRBJ2-3; 9 bases agree with TRBD2. Sequenced input: PBMCs. CDR3 sequence (DNA): TGTGCCAGCAGCCCCACTAGCGGGAGCACAGATACGCAGTATTTT. It is translated as CASSPTSGSTDTQYF.